The present entry profiles one T cell receptor beta chain with its context. Authors' methods: By means of reference gene primer amplification, nucleated cell counts were estimated. Only in-frame clones appear in the TCRdb table, and some are missing; sequencing was by immunoSEQ multiplex PCR. That table gives V, J and clone size, and the DNA gave D and trimming. Among under 300,000 clones listed, under 90% were seen once. The ends were cut back, 3 bases at V and 1 base at J, with 16 bases in the middle. The germline CDR1 and CDR2 sequences are SGHAT and FQNNGV. The CDR3 loop spans 17 amino acids. This record comes from a study of blood T cell repertoires in COVID-19.

This clonotype was obtained from a woman aged 40 to 49 who had recovered from COVID-19. Sample: peripheral blood. The V call is TRBV11-2, the J call TRBJ2-1; a possible D gene is TRBD2 (5 bases). CDR3 residues: CASSFRLAKVSYNEQFF. CDR3 DNA sequence: TGTGCCAGCAGCTTTAGGCTAGCCAAAGTGTCCTACAATGAGCAGTTCTTC.